A selection of T cell receptor beta chains follows, all from one sample in a study of cytomegalovirus exposure and HLA in healthy donors. TCRdb keeps only in-frame clones here, not all; method: immunoSEQ multiplex PCR. The sample shows about 250,000 clones, approximately 78% of them seen only once. The sample comprised PBMCs. The source is a boy under 18 in good health and CMV-seronegative. Each CDR3 is given with its conserved first and last residue. A D gene is named only where the DNA matches it firmly. Clone size is shown for a subset of rows, as once, few, many or a class of expanded clone.

V: TRBV10-3
size: NA
J: TRBJ1-4
D: NA
length: 16
DNA: TGTGCCATCAGTGAGACGCAGGGTAGAACGGGTGAAAAACTGTTTTTT
CDR3: CAISETQGRTGEKLFF

V: TRBV6-1
size: NA
J: TRBJ2-7
D: NA
length: 13
DNA: TGTGCCAGCATGGATGGAGAGGCCGACGAGCAGTACTTC
CDR3: CASMDGEADEQYF

V: TRBV5-1
size: NA
J: TRBJ2-5
D: NA
length: 13
DNA: TGCGCCAGCAGCTTGGGCACGGGAGAGACCCAGTACTTC
CDR3: CASSLGTGETQYF

V: TRBV5-1
size: NA
J: TRBJ2-3
D: NA
length: 13
DNA: TGCGCCAGCAGCTTGGATAGCAGAGATACGCAGTATTTT
CDR3: CASSLDSRDTQYF

V: TRBV11-2
size: NA
J: TRBJ1-1
D: NA
length: 13
DNA: TGTGCCAGCAGCCAACAGGGAGTCACTGAAGCTTTCTTT
CDR3: CASSQQGVTEAFF

V: TRBV7-9
size: NA
J: TRBJ1-2
D: NA
length: 12
DNA: TGTTCCAGCAGCTGGCGGGACTATGGCTACACCTTC
CDR3: CSSSWRDYGYTF

V: TRBV19
size: NA
J: TRBJ1-4
D: NA
length: 15
DNA: TGTGCCAGTAGCTTTAGCGCGATTGCCGGAGAAAAACTGTTTTTT
CDR3: CASSFSAIAGEKLFF

V: TRBV9
size: NA
J: TRBJ2-7
D: TRBD1
length: 15
DNA: TGTGCCAGCAGCGACAATCCCGGGACAGGGGACGAGCAGTACTTC
CDR3: CASSDNPGTGDEQYF

V: TRBV7-8
size: few
J: TRBJ2-1
D: TRBD2
length: 16
DNA: TGTGCCAGCAGCTTAGTTATCTTACCGGGAGGAAGAGGGCAGTTCTTC
CDR3: CASSLVILPGGRGQFF

V: TRBV7-2
size: NA
J: TRBJ2-7
D: TRBD2
length: 18
DNA: TGTGCCAGCAGCTTAGTAGGTTCAGGACTAGCCGACCGCTACGAGCAGTACTTC
CDR3: CASSLVGSGLADRYEQYF

V: TRBV20-1
size: NA
J: TRBJ1-2
D: NA
length: 11
DNA: TGCAGTGCTACTCATAGCTATGGCTACACCTTC
CDR3: CSATHSYGYTF

V: TRBV18
size: NA
J: TRBJ1-3
D: NA
length: 15
DNA: TGTGCCAGCTCACCATCCGTAGTAGCTGGAAACACCATATATTTT
CDR3: CASSPSVVAGNTIYF

V: TRBV2
size: NA
J: TRBJ1-1
D: TRBD1
length: 14
DNA: TGTGCCAGCATTCGACAGGGGGGGAACACTGAAGCTTTCTTT
CDR3: CASIRQGGNTEAFF

V: TRBV5-1
size: NA
J: TRBJ2-7
D: TRBD2
length: 14
DNA: TGCGCCAGCAGCCCGCTAGCGGGTTCCTACGAGCAGTACTTC
CDR3: CASSPLAGSYEQYF

V: TRBV30
size: NA
J: TRBJ2-5
D: NA
length: 11
DNA: TGTGCCTGGAGAATCGGGGAGACCCAGTACTTC
CDR3: CAWRIGETQYF

V: TRBV25-1
size: few
J: TRBJ2-3
D: TRBD2
length: 16
DNA: TGTGCCAGCAGTGAAACCCTAGCGGGAGACACAGATACGCAGTATTTT
CDR3: CASSETLAGDTDTQYF

V: TRBV6-5
size: NA
J: TRBJ2-3
D: TRBD1
length: 16
DNA: TGTGCCAGCAGTTACTCTAGGGACAGGGTGACAGATACGCAGTATTTT
CDR3: CASSYSRDRVTDTQYF

V: TRBV6-5
size: once
J: TRBJ2-7
D: NA
length: 14
DNA: TGTGCCAGCAGTCCTCGGGGGGCCTCCTACGAGCAGTACTTC
CDR3: CASSPRGASYEQYF

V: TRBV6-1
size: NA
J: TRBJ1-5
D: NA
length: 13
DNA: TGTGCCAGCAGCCGAAAGAACGGGGAGCCCCAGCATTTT
CDR3: CASSRKNGEPQHF

V: TRBV6-5
size: NA
J: TRBJ1-4
D: NA
length: 16
DNA: TGTGCCAGCAGTTACTCCACAGGCTACCAGAATGAAAAACTGTTTTTT
CDR3: CASSYSTGYQNEKLFF

V: TRBV12-5
size: NA
J: TRBJ2-5
D: NA
length: 17
DNA: TGTGCTAGTGGTTGGATACCTCCGGGACTCCGGGGGGAGACCCAGTACTTC
CDR3: CASGWIPPGLRGETQYF

V: TRBV19
size: once
J: TRBJ2-7
D: NA
length: 16
DNA: TGTGCCAGTAGCCCCCGACAGGTGCTCAGCTCCTACGAGCAGTACTTC
CDR3: CASSPRQVLSSYEQYF

V: TRBV10-3
size: NA
J: TRBJ2-2
D: NA
length: 15
DNA: TGTGCCATCAGTGAAATAATAAGGGGAACCGGGGAGCTGTTTTTT
CDR3: CAISEIIRGTGELFF

V: TRBV9
size: NA
J: TRBJ1-2
D: NA
length: 13
DNA: TGTGCCAGCAGCGTAAACTCTGTGGATGGCTACACCTTC
CDR3: CASSVNSVDGYTF

V: TRBV18
size: NA
J: TRBJ2-1
D: TRBD1
length: 16
DNA: TGTGCCAGCTCACCAAGGATCGGGACAGGGGTCAATGAGCAGTTCTTC
CDR3: CASSPRIGTGVNEQFF

V: TRBV29-1
size: NA
J: TRBJ1-5
D: NA
length: 13
DNA: TGCAGCGTTGGGTCAGGGGATAATCAGCCCCAGCATTTT
CDR3: CSVGSGDNQPQHF

V: TRBV6-1
size: NA
J: TRBJ1-3
D: TRBD1
length: 15
DNA: TGTGCCAGCAGTATTAACAGGGGCACTGGAAACACCATATATTTT
CDR3: CASSINRGTGNTIYF

V: TRBV27
size: NA
J: TRBJ1-6
D: TRBD1
length: 15
DNA: TGTGCCAGCAGTTTCAGGACAGGGGGCGATTCACCCCTCCACTTT
CDR3: CASSFRTGGDSPLHF

V: TRBV4-1
size: NA
J: TRBJ2-2
D: TRBD1
length: 13
DNA: TGCGCCAGCAGCGTGACAGGGTCCGGGGAGCTGTTTTTT
CDR3: CASSVTGSGELFF

V: TRBV7-2
size: NA
J: TRBJ1-1
D: NA
length: 15
DNA: TGTGCCAGCAGCCCCGGTCCGTTCGGGAACACTGAAGCTTTCTTT
CDR3: CASSPGPFGNTEAFF

V: TRBV9
size: NA
J: TRBJ2-5
D: TRBD2
length: 15
DNA: TGTGCCAGCAGCGTAGCTAGCGGGGGGTGGGAGACCCAGTACTTC
CDR3: CASSVASGGWETQYF

V: TRBV30
size: NA
J: TRBJ1-1
D: NA
length: 13
DNA: TGTGCCTGGGGGGGACACCCGAACACTGAAGCTTTCTTT
CDR3: CAWGGHPNTEAFF

V: TRBV27
size: NA
J: TRBJ2-2
D: TRBD1
length: 16
DNA: TGTGCCAGCAGTTTACTCCCCTTACAGGGGACCGGGGAGCTGTTTTTT
CDR3: CASSLLPLQGTGELFF

V: TRBV5-4
size: NA
J: TRBJ2-3
D: TRBD1
length: 15
DNA: TGTGCCAGCAGAAATGACGGACAGGGCACAGATACGCAGTATTTT
CDR3: CASRNDGQGTDTQYF

V: TRBV11-3
size: NA
J: TRBJ1-1
D: NA
length: 11
DNA: TGTGCCAGCAGCTTATACGGTGAAGCTTTCTTT
CDR3: CASSLYGEAFF

V: TRBV25-1
size: once
J: TRBJ1-2
D: TRBD1
length: 14
DNA: TGTGCCAGCAGTAAATCCGACAGGGGAGATGGCTACACCTTC
CDR3: CASSKSDRGDGYTF

V: TRBV25-1
size: NA
J: TRBJ2-3
D: TRBD1
length: 13
DNA: TGTGCCAGCAGTAGCCGACAGGGGGATACGCAGTATTTT
CDR3: CASSSRQGDTQYF

V: TRBV6-5
size: NA
J: TRBJ2-2
D: TRBD2
length: 16
DNA: TGTGCCAGCAGTTGGGGCGGGGGTCGAGGCACCGGGGAGCTGTTTTTT
CDR3: CASSWGGGRGTGELFF

V: TRBV6-1
size: NA
J: TRBJ1-2
D: TRBD1
length: 14
DNA: TGTGCCAGCGGGGAACAGGGACAGCCCTATGGCTACACCTTC
CDR3: CASGEQGQPYGYTF

V: TRBV19
size: NA
J: TRBJ1-5
D: NA
length: 16
DNA: TGTGCCAGTAGTATGTTCTCCCGGGGGAACAATCAGCCCCAGCATTTT
CDR3: CASSMFSRGNNQPQHF

V: TRBV5-1
size: NA
J: TRBJ1-6
D: TRBD1
length: 15
DNA: TGCGCCAGCAGCCCCCAGGGGGTTTATAATTCACCCCTCCACTTT
CDR3: CASSPQGVYNSPLHF

V: TRBV10-3
size: once
J: TRBJ2-7
D: NA
length: 13
DNA: TGTGCCATCATGGAGGGGACTTCCTACGAGCAGTACTTC
CDR3: CAIMEGTSYEQYF

V: TRBV18
size: NA
J: TRBJ2-7
D: TRBD1
length: 17
DNA: TGTGCCAGCTCACGGGCGATTAGCGGGACAGGGGCCTACGAGCAGTACTTC
CDR3: CASSRAISGTGAYEQYF

V: TRBV5-1
size: NA
J: TRBJ2-5
D: TRBD1
length: 14
DNA: TGCGCCAGCAGCTTGCGGACAGGTCAAGAGACCCAGTACTTC
CDR3: CASSLRTGQETQYF

V: TRBV5-1
size: NA
J: TRBJ2-1
D: TRBD2
length: 16
DNA: TGCGCCAGCAGCTTTGGCAGCGGGAGGGCCTACAATGAGCAGTTCTTC
CDR3: CASSFGSGRAYNEQFF

V: TRBV11-3
size: NA
J: TRBJ2-5
D: TRBD2
length: 14
DNA: TGTGCCAGCAGCCCGGGACTAGCGGGGGAGACCCAGTACTTC
CDR3: CASSPGLAGETQYF

V: TRBV2
size: NA
J: TRBJ1-6
D: TRBD1
length: 15
DNA: TGTGCCGGAGCAAGATCAGGGGGCGAGAATTCACCCCTCCACTTT
CDR3: CAGARSGGENSPLHF

V: TRBV19
size: NA
J: TRBJ1-5
D: TRBD1
length: 16
DNA: TGTGCCAGTACCCTCCGGGACAGCTATTACAATCAGCCCCAGCATTTT
CDR3: CASTLRDSYYNQPQHF

V: TRBV2
size: few
J: TRBJ1-2
D: TRBD1
length: 14
DNA: TGTGCCAGCAGGCCGGGACAGGGAAATTATGGCTACACCTTC
CDR3: CASRPGQGNYGYTF

V: TRBV6-5
size: once
J: TRBJ2-7
D: NA
length: 15
DNA: TGTGCCAGCAGTTATCGGAGTCCCGATCGGGTCGAGCAGTACTTC
CDR3: CASSYRSPDRVEQYF

V: TRBV5-1
size: NA
J: TRBJ2-7
D: TRBD2
length: 17
DNA: TGCGCCAGCAGTTCAAGGACTAGCGGGACGACCCTCTACGAGCAGTACTTC
CDR3: CASSSRTSGTTLYEQYF

V: TRBV25-1
size: few
J: TRBJ1-2
D: NA
length: 15
DNA: TGTGCCAGCAGTGAATATGTAGGGGGGGCCTATGGCTACACCTTC
CDR3: CASSEYVGGAYGYTF

V: TRBV6-5
size: NA
J: TRBJ2-1
D: NA
length: 11
DNA: TGTGCCAGCAGCCGCGACAATGAGCAGTTCTTC
CDR3: CASSRDNEQFF

V: TRBV4-1
size: NA
J: TRBJ2-5
D: TRBD2
length: 15
DNA: TGCGCCAGCAGCCCACGTAGCGGGGGAGAAGAGACCCAGTACTTC
CDR3: CASSPRSGGEETQYF